The present T cell receptor beta chain was sequenced within a study of cytomegalovirus exposure and HLA in healthy donors. This clone has more than one count but fewer than ten. PCR was performed using 60 Vbeta and 13 Jbeta primers. Profiling relied on immunoSEQ multiplex PCR, and the TCRdb table lists in-frame clones only, not all of them. The table shows 150,000 to 200,000 clones, with roughly 13% occurring only once. This CDR3 region has 13 residues. Germline V CDR1 and CDR2: SQVTM, ANQGSEA. Trimming stripped 7 bases from V and 4 bases from J, with 16 bases between. The rearrangement joins TRBV29-1 to TRBJ1-2, with D perhaps TRBD1 (6 bases). What was sequenced was PBMCs. This TCR was recovered from a man aged 45-65 years in good health and CMV-seropositive. The CDR3 loop reads CSARWTESYGYTF. The CDR3 DNA follows: TGCAGCGCCCGTTGGACAGAATCCTATGGCTACACCTTC.